The present T cell receptor beta chain was sequenced within a study of cytomegalovirus exposure and HLA in healthy donors listed by TCRdb under 2017. Regarding the research as a whole: According to an earlier analysis of 550 to 750 of the donors, about 190 million T cells yielded 90 million to 140 million unique TCR beta sequences and 250 to 350 Gb of sequence data. Approximately 330 gigabases of sequencing data and 91 million or so unique TCR sequences made up an early release that covered 640 HLA-typed donors. Of the roughly 400 genotyped donors, 75% to 85% were placed in the genetic ancestry cluster associated with self-reported Caucasian donors. The aim of the study was to test whether cataloging public T cell receptors could identify signatures of past pathogen exposure. The study used immunosequencing to profile the T cell repertoires of several hundred subjects and linked those repertoires to cytomegalovirus serostatus. In addition to the first cohort of 666 subjects, a separate validation cohort of around 110 different subjects was used. The study combined high-throughput TCR immunosequencing, statistical association of individual TCRs with disease status, and machine learning to predict cytomegalovirus infection status. A later analysis re-analyzed previously published TCR beta repertoires from roughly 690 donors and added high-resolution HLA genotyping to study TCR occurrence patterns. The later analysis used no new phenotypic data to find candidate immune exposures, relying instead on TCR beta sequences and their occurrence across donors. In an earlier analysis of 587 of the donors, high-throughput TCR beta sequencing was used to judge whether each TCR beta V gene segment behaved as functional or pseudogenic. Donor age, sex, ethnicity and CMV serostatus were collected together with the repertoire data. A later genetic analysis used genome-wide SNP genotypes for about 60% of the roughly 670 donors, treating that subset as a discovery cohort. Every discovery cohort repertoire had been produced on one sequencing platform. Class I and class II HLA loci were covered by the typing at four-digit resolution. The number of donors typed differed by locus, with 629-630 for A, B, C, DRB1 and DQB1, roughly 520 for DQA1, under 610 for DPA1, and some 470 for DPB1. Several DR-DQ haplotypes were treated as single units for association and clustering because of strong linkage in the cohort. Among 300 to 450 genotyped donors of the cohort, an average of approximately 250,000 unique TCR beta nucleotide sequences were sequenced per donor, roughly a sixth of them non-productive. Summary of the overall study and its limitations: The classifier was reported to diagnose cytomegalovirus status with high specificity and sensitivity in both the original cohort and the validation cohort. Because counts were too low, 15 to 20 rarely observed V segments, including chromosome 9 orphons, were left out of the earlier analysis of 587 of the donors. Compared with equally common non-associated chains, HLA-associated TCR beta chains in a later analysis were more clonally expanded and had lower generation probabilities. The authors suggested that the approach could potentially be generalized to other disease states and immunological phenotypes. Most TCR sequences were seen in very few donors, while some public TCRs were found in many individuals. In vitro tests confirmed that three of the cytomegalovirus-associated TCR beta chains recognize cytomegalovirus antigens. An earlier analysis of roughly 570 of the donors showed that most TCR beta V segments appeared in productive rearrangements either about 87% or about 30% of the time, which broadly matched IMGT annotations. A later analysis associated 15,000 or so TCR beta sequences with specific HLA alleles at a false discovery rate of 0.05. HLA typing was unavailable for some donors at each locus, so association tests used only the typed subset. Compared with the roughly 670-donor mean, donors in an Asian-associated ancestry cluster had fewer N-insertions in productive TCRs, according to a later genetic analysis. The only immune exposure information available for the cohort was CMV serostatus. Some IMGT-functional V segments, including TRBV6-2 and TRBV6-3, could not be distinguished by the 87-base-pair reads and were therefore excluded. The cohort was sequenced for TCR beta chains only, and without alpha or paired-chain data the features that could be detected were limited. A later analysis found that most CMV-associated TCR beta chains appeared HLA-restricted, with HLA associations seemingly driven largely by CMV exposure. When HLA alleles, especially DR and DQ, strongly co-occurred, attributing TCR associations to individual alleles was difficult. In a later analysis, TCR association rates were found to vary across HLA loci, with the most associated TCRs seen for DRB1 alleles and the fewest for HLA-C alleles. The study listed 150 to 200 TCR beta chains as associated with cytomegalovirus. A later analysis reported that several top co-occurrence clusters appeared linked to parvovirus B19, influenza, CMV and Epstein-Barr virus. Correlated functional status among segregating V segments might reflect linkage disequilibrium, but an unknown experimental factor could not be ruled out. The sequencing pipeline was judged likely to have produced a cluster of highly shared sequence variants as a technical artifact. An association between a missense DCLRE1C variant and V-gene and J-gene trimming of TCR beta chains was found in a later genetic analysis and replicated in an independent cohort. Sequencing depth was assumed to be roughly uniform across donors in the presence/absence analyses, though that assumption may not hold. A further reported finding was that TCR beta sequences accurately predicted the HLA-A and HLA-B alleles for most subjects in the first cohort.

On this clone itself: Its target antigen remains unknown. No base qualities exist here, and no much larger clone lies one base off it.

Receptors were amplified or captured by the immunoSEQ multiplex PCR assay. For the multiplex PCR, a mixture combining 60 forward primers for TCR Vbeta segments and 13 reverse primers for TCR Jbeta segments was used. The CDR3 region of rearranged TCR beta genes was amplified from genomic DNA by a multiplex PCR assay. The amplified TCR beta libraries were sequenced on the Illumina HiSeq System as 87-base-pair reads. On the study's bioinformatics: A later analysis tallied around 82 million unique TCR beta chains across the 666 repertoires, and around 9.9 million of those chains were shared by two or more donors. A nearest-neighbor algorithm error-corrected the raw reads and collapsed the reads into unique sequences, merging closely related sequences to remove PCR and sequencing errors. CDR3 sequences were aligned to IMGT reference sequences to assign V, D and J gene segments. For a sequence to be retained, a match of at least six nucleotides to both a V gene segment and a J gene segment was required. A rearrangement counted as productive if the CDR3 had no stop codons and remained in frame with V and J, and every other rearrangement counted as non-productive. CDR3 was defined by IMGT convention, running from the second conserved V-encoded cysteine to the conserved J-encoded phenylalanine. In an earlier analysis of more than 550 of the donors, sequences lacking an unambiguous match to a single V gene segment were excluded. In an earlier analysis of several hundred of the donors, a V segment was called functional when productive rearrangements were above 56.7%, and segregating when the standard deviation between donors exceeded 5%. A statistical classification framework was built to diagnose cytomegalovirus status from the catalog of TCR beta chain sequences. In a later analysis, TCR nucleotide sequences were compared against IMGT/GENE-DB human TR gene sequences so that V and J genes could be assigned. In a later analysis, CDR3 sequences and most-parsimonious VDJ recombination scenarios were assigned using the TCRdist pipeline. A later analysis defined each TCR beta chain by its CDR3 amino acid sequence plus V-gene family, and excluded reads lacking a unique V-gene family. In a later analysis, 500 to 700 highly shared, low-generation-probability nucleotide sequences were removed to address suspected cross-contamination and a sequencing artifact. A later analysis calculated a clonal expansion index for each public chain from normalized within-repertoire ranks of inferred template counts. In a later analysis, generation probabilities were computed with a VDJ recombination model fitted to out-of-frame rearrangements, and the resulting probabilities were checked against IGoR. In a later analysis, TCR-TCR, TCR-HLA and TCR-CMV co-occurrence was scored with hypergeometric tests, and a repertoire-size bias correction was applied to TCR pairs. To estimate false discovery rates, a later analysis permuted the HLA or CMV assignments 20 times. In a later analysis, co-occurring TCRs were grouped with DBSCAN, and TCRdist sequence similarity was added when clustering was performed within HLA-allele-positive subsets. For co-occurrence clustering, repertoires with fewer than 30,000 or more than 120,000 public chains were excluded, along with roughly five repertoires with anomalous nucleotide sharing. Here the immuneACCESS table is served through TCRdb, limited to in-frame sequences with V and J called. Missing clones are a known gap in these copies; in checked studies unresolved V genes cover under half, and the rest lacks a known reason. V, J and clone size derive from that table, while D and trimming were established from the DNA sequence. The sample includes a few hundred thousand clones, with about 78% observed a single time. The ten largest clonotypes hold less than 3% of the sample.

The cohort was made up of under 800 healthy bone marrow donors. At the time of sampling, every cohort member was nominally healthy, though immune exposures that went unrecorded were likely present. The donor tested CMV seronegative and was one of the 352 seronegative cohort members. Each donor provided a peripheral blood sample, and peripheral blood mononuclear cells were used for TCR beta sequencing. The Qiagen DNeasy Blood Extraction Kit was used to extract genomic DNA from the blood cell samples. The CDR3 measures 12 amino acids from cysteine to phenylalanine. Only CDR3 DNA remains: 36 bases, in frame from the first base. Sequences SGHRS (CDR1) and YFSETQ (CDR2) are obtained from the germline V gene. For this chain, trimming is 7 bases at the V end and 7 bases at the J end, and the number of junction bases without a gene match is 7.

This TCR was sampled from a woman aged 25 to 45 in good health and CMV-seronegative. This chain is built from TRBV5-1 and TRBJ2-7; TRBD2 fits 8 bases in the junction. The specimen was PBMCs. In nucleotides, the sequence is TGCGCCAGCGGGTTTAGCGGGGAAGAGCAGTACTTC. Translation gives CASGFSGEEQYF. Reference TRBV5-1 and TRBJ2-7 proteins supply the regions before and after the CDR3; the full variable domain is: KAGVTQTPRYLIKTRGQQVTLSCSPISGHRSVSWYQQTPGQGLQFLFEYFSETQRNKGNFPGRFSGRQFSNSRSEMNVSTLELGDSALYLCASGFSGEEQYFGPGTRLTVT.